This T cell receptor beta chain was captured in a study of vaccination and CD4 T cells after COVID-19. Overall study context: Nasal swab PCR identified SARS-CoV-2 in the convalescent patients, of whom roughly ten were mild and one severe. Day 14 and days 161 to 241 post-vaccination were the sampling points for a few convalescent patients. The convalescents comprised six males and four females, two of them Hispanic.

V was pared by 9 bases and J by 8 bases, with 4 bases of the junction left unmatched. Germline CDR1 is SNHLY and CDR2 is FYNNEI. The length of the CDR3 is 11 residues. In TCRdb, the PCR reads were re-called with MiXCR into one record per CDR3 protein. The data show about 36,000 distinct CDR3 sequences, 35% to 45% seen once. Time point noted: late sampling 161 to 241 days after vaccination in a few convalescent patients. Positive PCR dates spanned March to December 2020, predating US Alpha, Beta and Delta variants. This clonotype was seen more than once but under ten times. The receptor comes from a human donor who had recovered from COVID-19. Specimen: CD4+ T cells from blood, collected about 7 months after SARS-CoV-2 vaccination. This chain joins TRBV2 and TRBJ1-2; TRBD1 agrees at 9 bases. CDR3 amino acids: CASGQGLGYTF. The CDR3 DNA follows: TGTGCCAGTGGACAGGGGCTCGGCTACACCTTC.